This T cell receptor beta chain was captured by sequencing in a study of blood T cell repertoires in COVID-19. Overall study: There were acute and convalescent COVID-19 samples, and they came from the United States, Italy and Spain. Nucleic acid was either cDNA or gDNA, and it came from T cells, B-cell-depleted T cells, or PBMCs.

After removal of 3 bases from V and 8 bases from J, the junction contained 6 bases not matched to a gene. Germline V gives CDR1 DFQATT, CDR2 SNEGSKA (reference sequence). The CDR3 contains 15 residues. As handled by the study authors: Reference gene primer amplification yielded estimated nucleated cell counts. Data came from immunoSEQ multiplex PCR; TCRdb stores just in-frame clones and leaves some out. That table furnishes V, J and clone size, whereas the DNA furnished D and trimming. The sample lists fewer than 250,000 clones, around 82% occurring once. This rearrangement joins TRBV20-1 to TRBJ2-3; 15 bases line up with TRBD2. Material for sequencing was peripheral blood. This clonotype originated in a woman in her thirties or forties with acute or convalescent COVID-19. In nucleotides, the CDR3 is TGCAGTGCTAGTGGGACTAGCGGGGGGTTGGGTACGCAGTATTTT. Residues: CSASGTSGGLGTQYF.